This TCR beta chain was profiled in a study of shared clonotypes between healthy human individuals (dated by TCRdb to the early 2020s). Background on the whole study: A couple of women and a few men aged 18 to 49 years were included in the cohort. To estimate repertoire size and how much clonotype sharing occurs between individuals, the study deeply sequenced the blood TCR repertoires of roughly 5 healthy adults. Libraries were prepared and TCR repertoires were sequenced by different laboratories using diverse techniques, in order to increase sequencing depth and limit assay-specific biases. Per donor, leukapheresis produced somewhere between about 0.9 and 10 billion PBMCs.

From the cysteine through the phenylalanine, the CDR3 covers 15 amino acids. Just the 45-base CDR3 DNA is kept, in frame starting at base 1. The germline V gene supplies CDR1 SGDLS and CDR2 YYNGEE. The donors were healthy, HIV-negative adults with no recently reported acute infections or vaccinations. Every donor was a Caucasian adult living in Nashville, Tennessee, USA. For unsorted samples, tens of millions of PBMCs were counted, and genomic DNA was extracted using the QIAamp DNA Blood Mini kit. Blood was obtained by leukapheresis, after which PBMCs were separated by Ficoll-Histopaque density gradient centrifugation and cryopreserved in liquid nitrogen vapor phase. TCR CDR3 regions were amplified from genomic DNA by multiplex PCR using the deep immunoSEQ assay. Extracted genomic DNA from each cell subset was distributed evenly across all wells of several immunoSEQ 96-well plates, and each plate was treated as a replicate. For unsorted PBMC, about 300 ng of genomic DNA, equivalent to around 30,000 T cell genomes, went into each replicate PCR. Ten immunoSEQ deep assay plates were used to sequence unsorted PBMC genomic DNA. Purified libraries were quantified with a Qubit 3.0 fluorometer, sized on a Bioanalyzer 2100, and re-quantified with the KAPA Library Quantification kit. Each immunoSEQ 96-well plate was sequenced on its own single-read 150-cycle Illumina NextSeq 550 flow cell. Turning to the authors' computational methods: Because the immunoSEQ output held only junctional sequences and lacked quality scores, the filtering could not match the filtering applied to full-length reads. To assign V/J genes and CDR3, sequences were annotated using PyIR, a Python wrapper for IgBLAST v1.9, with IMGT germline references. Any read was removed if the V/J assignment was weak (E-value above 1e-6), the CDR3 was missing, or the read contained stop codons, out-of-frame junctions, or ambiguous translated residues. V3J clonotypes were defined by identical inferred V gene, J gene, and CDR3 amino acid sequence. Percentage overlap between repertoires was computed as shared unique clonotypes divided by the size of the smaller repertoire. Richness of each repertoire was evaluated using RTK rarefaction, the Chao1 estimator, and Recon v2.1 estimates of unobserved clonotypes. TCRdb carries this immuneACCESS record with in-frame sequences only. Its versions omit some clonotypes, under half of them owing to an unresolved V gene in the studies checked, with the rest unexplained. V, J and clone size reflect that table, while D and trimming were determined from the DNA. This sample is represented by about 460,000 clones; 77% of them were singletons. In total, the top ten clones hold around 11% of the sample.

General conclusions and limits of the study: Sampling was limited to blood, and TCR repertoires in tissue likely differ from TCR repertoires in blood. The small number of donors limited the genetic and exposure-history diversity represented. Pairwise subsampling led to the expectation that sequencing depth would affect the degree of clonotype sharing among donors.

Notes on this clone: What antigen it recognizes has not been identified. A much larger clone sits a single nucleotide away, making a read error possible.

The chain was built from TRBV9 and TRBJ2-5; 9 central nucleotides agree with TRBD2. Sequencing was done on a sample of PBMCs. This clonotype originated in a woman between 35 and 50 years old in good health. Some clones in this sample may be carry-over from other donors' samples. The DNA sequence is TGTGCCAGCAGCGTCCACCAGACTAGCGGAGAGACCCAGCACTTC. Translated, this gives CASSVHQTSGETQHF.